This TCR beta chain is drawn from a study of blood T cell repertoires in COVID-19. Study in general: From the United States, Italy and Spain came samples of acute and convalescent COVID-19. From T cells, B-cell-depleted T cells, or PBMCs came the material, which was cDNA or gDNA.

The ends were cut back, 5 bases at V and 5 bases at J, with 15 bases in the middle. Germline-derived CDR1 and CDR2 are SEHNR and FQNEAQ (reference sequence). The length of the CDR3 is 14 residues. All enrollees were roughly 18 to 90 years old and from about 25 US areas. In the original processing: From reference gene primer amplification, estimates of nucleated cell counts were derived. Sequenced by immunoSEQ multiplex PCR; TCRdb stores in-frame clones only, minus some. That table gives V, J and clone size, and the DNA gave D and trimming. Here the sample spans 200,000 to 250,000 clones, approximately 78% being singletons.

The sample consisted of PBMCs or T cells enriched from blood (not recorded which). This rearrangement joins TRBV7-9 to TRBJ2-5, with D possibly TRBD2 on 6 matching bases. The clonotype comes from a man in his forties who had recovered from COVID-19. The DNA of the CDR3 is TGTGCCAGCAGCGGAGGGCCGTACGTGGAGACCCAGTACTTC. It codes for CASSGGPYVETQYF. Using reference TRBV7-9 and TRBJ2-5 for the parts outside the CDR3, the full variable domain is DTGVSQNPRHKITKRGQNVTFRCDPISEHNRLYWYRQTLGQGPEFLTYFQNEAQLEKSRLLSDRFSAERPKGSFSTLEIQRTEQGDSAMYLCASSGGPYVETQYFGPGTRLLVL.